This T cell receptor (beta chain) appears in the sequencing data of a study of human T cells and chemical hapten exposure. Turning to the study itself: The upper back received 0.01% DPC by patch testing, with results read at 6 days. The study enrolled mostly female patients with alopecia areata, totalis or universalis. General study results and limits: Significantly more large CDR3 similarity clusters arose among expanded TCRs than among controls.

MiXCR, applied by TCRdb to the RACE reads, yields one record per CDR3 protein. The top ten clones hold more than 0.85% of a sample with about 90,000 distinct CDR3 sequences, about 11% of them seen once. Specified time point: patch test 3, about 24 weeks after DPC sensitization. Treatment noted: therapeutic diphenylcyclopropenone sensitization with weekly scalp DPC. Regarding this clonotype: The antigen is undetermined.

The V end was cut by 4 bases, the J end by 1 base, with 5 bases between. The germline CDR1 and CDR2 sequences are MNHEY and SVGEGT. The CDR3 covers 13 residues. The specimen was whole blood, collected in connection with sensitization to the hapten diphenylcyclopropenone (DPC). This sequence joins TRBV6-2 or TRBV6-3 and TRBJ1-5; no clear D. The origin of this receptor is a woman in her twenties or thirties with alopecia areata. Some clones in this sample may be carry-over from other donors' samples. This CDR3 is CASSFESNQPQHF. The CDR3, as DNA: TGTGCCAGCAGTTTTGAGAGCAATCAGCCCCAGCATTTT.